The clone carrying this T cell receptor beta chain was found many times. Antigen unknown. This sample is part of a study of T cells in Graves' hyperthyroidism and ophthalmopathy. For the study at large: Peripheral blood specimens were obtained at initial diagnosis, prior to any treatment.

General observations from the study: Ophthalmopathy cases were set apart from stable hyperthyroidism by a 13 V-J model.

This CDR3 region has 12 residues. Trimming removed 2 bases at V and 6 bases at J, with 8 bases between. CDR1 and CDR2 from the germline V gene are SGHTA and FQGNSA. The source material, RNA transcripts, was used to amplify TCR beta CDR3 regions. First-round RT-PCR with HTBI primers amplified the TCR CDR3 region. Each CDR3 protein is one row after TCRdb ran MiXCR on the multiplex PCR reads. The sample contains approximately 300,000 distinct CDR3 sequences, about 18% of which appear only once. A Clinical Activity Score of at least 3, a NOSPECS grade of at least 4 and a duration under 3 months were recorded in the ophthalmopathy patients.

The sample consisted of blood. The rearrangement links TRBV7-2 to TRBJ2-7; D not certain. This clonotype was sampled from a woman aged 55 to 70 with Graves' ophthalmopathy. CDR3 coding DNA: TGTGCCAGCAGCTTAAGCTCAGCCGAGCAGTACTTC. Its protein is CASSLSSAEQYF.